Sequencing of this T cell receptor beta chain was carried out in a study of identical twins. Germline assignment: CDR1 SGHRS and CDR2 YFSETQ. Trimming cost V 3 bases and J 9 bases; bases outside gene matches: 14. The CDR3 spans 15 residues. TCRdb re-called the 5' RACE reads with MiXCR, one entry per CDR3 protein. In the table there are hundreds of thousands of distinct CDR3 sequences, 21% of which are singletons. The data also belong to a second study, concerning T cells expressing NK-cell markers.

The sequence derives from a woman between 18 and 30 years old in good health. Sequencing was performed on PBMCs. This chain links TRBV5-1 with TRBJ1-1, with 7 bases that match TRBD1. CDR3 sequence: CASSSGPGQTNQAFF. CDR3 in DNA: TGCGCCAGCAGCTCCGGGCCGGGACAGACCAACCAAGCTTTCTTT.